A selection of T cell receptor beta chains follows, all from one sample in a study of OX40 agonist ivuxolimab in advanced cancers. Measured with immunoSEQ multiplex PCR; TCRdb has only the in-frame clones, and not every one. The sample records tens of thousands of clones, around 85% being singletons. The sequencing used CD4+ or CD8+ T cells sorted from blood, collected in a trial of the OX40 agonist ivuxolimab. The receptors derive from an adult with an advanced solid tumor such as melanoma, head and neck, liver or kidney cancer. CDR3s include the opening cysteine and the closing phenylalanine or tryptophan. The order of the fields is J gene, CDR3 length, V gene, D gene, CDR3 protein, CDR3 DNA. The D gene is left open where the match is weak.

j_gene: TRBJ1-2; len: 13; v_gene: TRBV19; d_gene: NA; CDR3aa: CASSMDTNYGYTF; CDR3nt: TGTGCCAGTAGTATGGATACTAACTATGGCTACACCTTC
j_gene: TRBJ2-2; len: 15; v_gene: TRBV5-1; d_gene: TRBD2; CDR3aa: CASSLKAGGTGELFF; CDR3nt: TGCGCCAGCAGCTTAAAAGCGGGGGGCACCGGGGAGCTGTTTTTT
j_gene: TRBJ1-2; len: 16; v_gene: TRBV5-1; d_gene: NA; CDR3aa: CASSPGSSGVNYGYTF; CDR3nt: TGCGCCAGCAGCCCCGGGTCCAGTGGGGTTAACTATGGCTACACCTTC
j_gene: TRBJ2-7; len: 15; v_gene: TRBV28; d_gene: TRBD1; CDR3aa: CASSSRTGSTDEQYF; CDR3nt: TGTGCCAGCAGTTCCAGGACAGGGAGTACGGACGAGCAGTACTTC
j_gene: TRBJ1-4; len: 17; v_gene: TRBV7-6; d_gene: NA; CDR3aa: CASSSRYLRATNEKLFF; CDR3nt: TGTGCCAGCAGCTCCCGATATCTCAGGGCAACTAATGAAAAACTGTTTTTT
j_gene: TRBJ1-1; len: 14; v_gene: TRBV7-2; d_gene: NA; CDR3aa: CASSFYDGNTEAFF; CDR3nt: TGTGCCAGCAGCTTCTACGACGGGAACACTGAAGCTTTCTTT
j_gene: TRBJ2-1; len: 12; v_gene: TRBV2; d_gene: NA; CDR3aa: CASMGDGNEQFF; CDR3nt: TGTGCCAGCATGGGGGATGGGAATGAGCAGTTCTTC
j_gene: TRBJ1-1; len: 13; v_gene: TRBV6-1; d_gene: TRBD1; CDR3aa: CASRGTVNTEAFF; CDR3nt: TGTGCCAGCAGGGGGACAGTGAACACTGAAGCTTTCTTT
j_gene: TRBJ1-2; len: 15; v_gene: TRBV9; d_gene: NA; CDR3aa: CASSVSGISNYGYTF; CDR3nt: TGTGCCAGCAGCGTATCCGGGATATCTAACTATGGCTACACCTTC
j_gene: TRBJ2-7; len: 15; v_gene: TRBV7-8; d_gene: TRBD1; CDR3aa: CASSPRTGHYYEQYF; CDR3nt: TGTGCCAGCAGCCCCCGGACAGGGCACTACTACGAGCAGTACTTC
j_gene: TRBJ1-3; len: 18; v_gene: TRBV18; d_gene: TRBD1; CDR3aa: CASSPNPGQGGGGNTIYF; CDR3nt: TGTGCCAGCTCACCAAATCCGGGACAGGGAGGAGGTGGAAACACCATATATTTT
j_gene: TRBJ1-4; len: 12; v_gene: TRBV18; d_gene: NA; CDR3aa: CASSPSTAKLFF; CDR3nt: TGTGCCAGCTCACCTTCGACAGCGAAACTGTTTTTT
j_gene: TRBJ1-2; len: 13; v_gene: TRBV27; d_gene: NA; CDR3aa: CASSFLGAGGYTF; CDR3nt: TGTGCCAGCAGTTTTTTGGGGGCGGGTGGCTACACCTTC
j_gene: TRBJ1-1; len: 16; v_gene: TRBV5-1; d_gene: TRBD1; CDR3aa: CASSLIGGQVNTEAFF; CDR3nt: TGCGCCAGCAGCTTAATTGGCGGACAGGTTAACACTGAAGCTTTCTTT
j_gene: TRBJ2-3; len: 16; v_gene: TRBV18; d_gene: TRBD2; CDR3aa: CASSPRGTSGGDTQYF; CDR3nt: TGTGCCAGCTCACCGCGCGGGACTAGCGGAGGAGATACGCAGTATTTT
j_gene: TRBJ2-3; len: 13; v_gene: TRBV18; d_gene: NA; CDR3aa: CASSLLESDTQYF; CDR3nt: TGTGCCAGCTCACTTCTAGAGTCAGATACGCAGTATTTT
j_gene: TRBJ2-7; len: 16; v_gene: TRBV4-1; d_gene: NA; CDR3aa: CASSQEEGFALGEQYF; CDR3nt: TGCGCCAGCAGCCAAGAAGAGGGTTTCGCTTTAGGCGAGCAGTACTTC
j_gene: TRBJ1-1; len: 14; v_gene: TRBV9; d_gene: NA; CDR3aa: CASSEGGFDTEAFF; CDR3nt: TGTGCCAGCAGCGAGGGGGGGTTCGACACTGAAGCTTTCTTT